Below, 11 T cell receptor beta chains from the same sample are listed, as sequenced in a study of blood T cell repertoires in COVID-19. Sequencing used immunoSEQ multiplex PCR; TCRdb keeps in-frame clones, though not all of them. Of 250,000 or so clones listed, roughly 89% are singletons. Specimen: peripheral blood. These receptors originate from a woman in her thirties or forties who had recovered from COVID-19.

V gene TRBV28 combines with J gene TRBJ1-1; 9 bases line up with TRBD1. The V and J ends lost 5 bases and 1 base, in that order; junction bases with no gene match: 5. The V gene's germline CDR1 is MDHEN and CDR2 SYDVKM. CDR3 length: 15 amino acids. The CDR3 here is CASSLTGGANTEAFF. In DNA, the CDR3 is TGTGCCAGCAGTCTTACAGGGGGCGCGAACACTGAAGCTTTCTTT.

The rearrangement links TRBV2 to TRBJ1-5, with 7 bases matching TRBD1. V dropped 0 bases and J dropped 4; count of bases not matched to a gene: 6. The CDR3 runs 16 residues. The V gene's germline CDR1 is SNHLY and CDR2 FYNNEI. The CDR3, as DNA: TGTGCCAGCAGTGAAGCGATTAGGGGGCCGAATCAGCCCCAGCATTTT. This encodes CASSEAIRGPNQPQHF.

This clone was found once. This sequence joins TRBV28 and TRBJ2-7, with unresolved D. CDR3 length: 12 residues. Trimming took 8 bases from V and 1 from J, leaving 9 bases between them. In germline, CDR1 is MDHEN, CDR2 SYDVKM. CDR3 nucleotides: TGTGCCAGCCGAGAGAATTCCTACGAGCAGTACTTC. As protein: CASRENSYEQYF. Supplemented by reference TRBV28 and TRBJ2-7, the full variable domain reads DVKVTQSSRYLVKRTGEKVFLECVQDMDHENMFWYRQDPGLGLRLIYFSYDVKMKEKGDIPEGYSVSREKKERFSLILESASTNQTSMYLCASRENSYEQYFGPGTRLTVT.

The chain joins TRBV11-2 to TRBJ1-4; a weak D match, TRBD1 (5 bases). The CDR3 covers 14 residues. CDR1 SGHAT and CDR2 FQNNGV come from the germline V gene. V was pared by 2 bases and J by 9 bases, with 13 bases between. CDR3 nucleotide sequence: TGTGCCAGCAGCTTAAGGTGGGGCGATAAAAAACTGTTTTTT. It translates to CASSLRWGDKKLFF.

The chain is built from TRBV5-1 and TRBJ2-3; the match to TRBD2 covers 10 bases. Germline CDR1 and CDR2: SGHRS and YFSETQ. J was trimmed by 7 bases and V by 5 bases; bases with no gene match: 13. The CDR3 runs to 16 residues. The CDR3 sequence is CASSMDPAGGPNTQYF. Written as DNA, the CDR3 is TGCGCCAGCAGTATGGACCCAGCGGGGGGGCCTAATACGCAGTATTTT.

V usage is TRBV4-1 and J usage is TRBJ1-1; 8 positions match TRBD1. Germline lookup yields CDR1 MGHRA and CDR2 YSYEKL. The CDR3 spans 16 residues. V dropped 6 bases and J dropped 0; count of bases not matched to a gene: 9. CDR3 protein: CASSPDRVDMNTEAFF. CDR3 coding DNA: TGCGCCAGCAGTCCGGACAGGGTGGACATGAACACTGAAGCTTTCTTT.

The gene calls are TRBV10-3 and TRBJ1-3; D is perhaps TRBD1 (6 bases). CDR1 ENHRY and CDR2 SYGVKD come from the germline V gene. The CDR3 contains 15 residues. V shed 5 bases and J shed 3 bases, with 14 bases lying between them. CDR3 amino acids: CAISKQGSGGNTIYF. The CDR3 nucleotides read TGTGCCATCAGTAAACAGGGTTCAGGTGGAAACACCATATATTTT.

The chain is built from TRBV4-1 and TRBJ1-1; tentative D call: TRBD1 (5 bases). Germline V gives CDR1 MGHRA, CDR2 YSYEKL. V was clipped by 8 bases and J by 7 bases, with 17 bases between them. The length of the CDR3 is 13 residues. CDR3 sequence reads: CASSGSTAFEAFF. The CDR3 DNA follows: TGCGCCAGCTCTGGTTCGACAGCCTTTGAAGCTTTCTTT.

This clone was seen only a few times. The genes are TRBV4-1 and TRBJ2-2, with D tentatively TRBD1 (5 bases). The CDR3 runs to 18 residues. V was shortened by 0 bases and J by 6 bases, with 20 bases between the two germline ends. The germline CDR1 and CDR2 sequences are MGHRA and YSYEKL. The DNA for the CDR3 is TGCGCCAGCAGCCAAGATAGAAGTGGCAGGGTGAGAGCCGGGGAGCTGTTTTTT. Residues: CASSQDRSGRVRAGELFF.

This clone was found once. The chain joins TRBV24-1 to TRBJ2-5; a weak D match, TRBD1 (5 bases). The germline CDR1 and CDR2 sequences are KGHDR and SFDVKD. The CDR3 extends over 13 amino acids. Trimming took off 2 bases at V and 5 bases at J, with 8 bases between the two ends. The CDR3 loop is CATSDWTTETQYF. The CDR3 DNA reads TGTGCCACCAGTGATTGGACAACGGAGACCCAGTACTTC.

This chain links TRBV3-1 (or the pseudogene TRBV3-2) with TRBJ2-2; TRBD2 matches 7 bases. Germline assignment: CDR1 LGHDT and CDR2 YNNKEL (reference sequence). V was clipped by 1 base and J by 8 bases; unmatched bases: 13. The length of the CDR3 is 17 residues. The CDR3 protein is CASSQAVGTPGRGELFF. The CDR3 region has the DNA TGTGCCAGCAGCCAAGCAGTAGGGACCCCCGGGAGGGGGGAGCTGTTTTTT.